The present T cell receptor (beta chain) was sequenced within a study of blood T cell repertoires in COVID-19 (dated by TCRdb to the early 2020s). With respect to the entire study: Samples covering the acute and convalescent phases of COVID-19 were provided by collaborators in the United States, Italy and Spain. Nearly every sample came with metadata listing a de-identified subject ID, COVID-19 status, age in years and sex. Subjects who had been exposed to COVID-19, were actively infected with it, or had recovered from it provided the deeply sampled blood TCRbeta repertoires that made up the dataset. The material from the prospective study consisted of cDNA or gDNA derived from T cells, B-cell-depleted T cells, or PBMCs. The samples were drawn from two sources: the first 160 participants of the ongoing ImmuneRACE study, and 950 to 1,500 subjects contributed by 6 global collaborators. The repertoires were released in a freely available public database meant as a resource for research on the immune response to SARS-CoV-2. Where available, HLA class I and class II types were obtained from metadata supplied by the sample provider rather than from assay-based typing. Here is what the overall study found, with its caveats: Clinical and demographic metadata were provided uncurated, with the amount varying by source and participant.

About this clone: This clone's antigen is unknown. Within one base of it there is no much larger clone, and no base qualities were kept.

TCRbeta CDR3 regions were amplified from genomic DNA by means of the immunoSEQ Assay, a bias-controlled multiplex PCR. In the authors' own workflow: The number of nucleated cells in each sample was estimated from the amplification of reference gene primers within the assay. Sequence reads were collapsed and filtered to measure the absolute abundance of every unique TCRbeta CDR3 rearrangement. Productive Simpson clonality was computed per sample as the square root of Simpson's diversity index over productive rearrangements. TCRdb took this table from immuneACCESS and kept in-frame rearrangements with V and J called. Such tables lack part of the clones; where checked against another copy, unresolved V genes explain under half of the gap, and the rest is unexplained. Clonal size and the V and J genes are those of that table, whereas D and trimming came from the DNA. This sample is represented by 150,000 to 200,000 clones; about 85% of them were singletons. The leading ten clones occupy 6% to 7.5% of the sample.

From the cysteine through the phenylalanine, the CDR3 covers 12 amino acids. Just the 36-base CDR3 DNA is kept, in frame starting at base 1. The germline V gene (reference sequence) specifies LNHDA as CDR1 and SQIVND as CDR2. Trimming at the junction amounts to 8 bases on V and 5 bases on J, and the germline ends lie 10 bases apart. Each collaborating institution followed its own protocols to collect whole blood in K2EDTA tubes. Collaborator samples were shipped for TCRbeta analysis as frozen whole blood, isolated PBMCs, or DNA extracted from either sample type. Recombination connected TRBV19 to TRBJ1-5; D gene: possibly TRBD1, on 5 matching bases. Sequencing used peripheral blood. The TCR sequence derives from a woman of 80 years or more in a cohort sampled during active or convalescent COVID-19. The DNA reads as follows: TGTGCCAGTCACAGGCAGGATCAGCCCCAGCATTTT. Translated, it gives CASHRQDQPQHF. Reference TRBV19 and TRBJ1-5 genes cover what lies past the CDR3, so the full variable domain is DGGITQSPKYLFRKEGQNVTLSCEQNLNHDAMYWYRQDPGQGLRLIYYSQIVNDFQKGDIAEGYSVSREKKESFPLTVTSAQKNPTAFYLCASHRQDQPQHFGDGTRLSIL.